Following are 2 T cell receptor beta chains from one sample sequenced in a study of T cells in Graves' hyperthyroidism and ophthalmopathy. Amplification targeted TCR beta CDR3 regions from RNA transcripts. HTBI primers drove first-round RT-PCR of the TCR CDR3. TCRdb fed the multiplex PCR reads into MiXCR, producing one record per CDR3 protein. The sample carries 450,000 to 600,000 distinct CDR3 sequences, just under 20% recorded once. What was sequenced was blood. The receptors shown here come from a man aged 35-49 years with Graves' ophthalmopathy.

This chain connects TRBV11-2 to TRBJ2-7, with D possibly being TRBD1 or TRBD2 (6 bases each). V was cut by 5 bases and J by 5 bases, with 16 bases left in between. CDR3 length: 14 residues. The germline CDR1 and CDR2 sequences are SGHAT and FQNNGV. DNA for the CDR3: TGTGCCAGCAGCGGTGGAGGGGGGCCCCACGAGCAGTACTTC. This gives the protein CASSGGGGPHEQYF.

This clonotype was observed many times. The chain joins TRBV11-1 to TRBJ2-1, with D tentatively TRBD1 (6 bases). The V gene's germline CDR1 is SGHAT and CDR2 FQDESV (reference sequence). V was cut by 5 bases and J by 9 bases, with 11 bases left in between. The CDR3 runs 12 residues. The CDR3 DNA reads TGTGCCAGCAGCCGCCAGGGGACTGAGCAGTTCTTC. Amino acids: CASSRQGTEQFF.